The source of this T cell receptor (beta chain) is a study of stem cell transplantation in POMP-related autoinflammatory disease. Study-level background: Defective thymoproteasomes were hypothesized to impair CD8+ T-cell positive selection. CD8+ T cells were low and CD4+ cells naive-skewed before transplant. Regarding the study as a whole: In patients with PRAID, every analyzed T-cell subset tended to show lower diversity and higher clonality. Patients with PRAID showed a restricted number of unique TRB V-J gene pairings.

PRAID featured prominent immunodeficiency. The germline V gene encodes CDR1 SGDLS and CDR2 YYNGEE. The CDR3 extends over 15 amino acids. The V gene end was trimmed by 0 bases and the J gene end by 4 bases; junction bases not matched to a gene: 4. TCRdb's copy holds only in-frame clones and misses some; the assay was immunoSEQ multiplex PCR. The data show 9,500 to 14,000 clones, approximately 86% seen once. With regard to this clone: Antigen unknown.

This TCR came from a human donor with POMP-related autoinflammation and immune dysregulation (PRAID). The rearrangement joins TRBV9 to TRBJ2-3, with 8 bases matching TRBD2. The starting material was CD8+ T cells from PBMCs, obtained before stem cell transplantation. The CDR3 region is CASSVGAGESDTQYF. CDR3 DNA sequence: TGTGCCAGCAGCGTAGGAGCGGGGGAATCAGATACGCAGTATTTT. The full variable domain, rest sourced from reference TRBV9 and TRBJ2-3, is DSGVTQTPKHLITATGQRVTLRCSPRSGDLSVYWYQQSLDQGLQFLIQYYNGEERAKGNILERFSAQQFPDLHSELNLSSLELGDSALYFCASSVGAGESDTQYFGPGTRLTVL.